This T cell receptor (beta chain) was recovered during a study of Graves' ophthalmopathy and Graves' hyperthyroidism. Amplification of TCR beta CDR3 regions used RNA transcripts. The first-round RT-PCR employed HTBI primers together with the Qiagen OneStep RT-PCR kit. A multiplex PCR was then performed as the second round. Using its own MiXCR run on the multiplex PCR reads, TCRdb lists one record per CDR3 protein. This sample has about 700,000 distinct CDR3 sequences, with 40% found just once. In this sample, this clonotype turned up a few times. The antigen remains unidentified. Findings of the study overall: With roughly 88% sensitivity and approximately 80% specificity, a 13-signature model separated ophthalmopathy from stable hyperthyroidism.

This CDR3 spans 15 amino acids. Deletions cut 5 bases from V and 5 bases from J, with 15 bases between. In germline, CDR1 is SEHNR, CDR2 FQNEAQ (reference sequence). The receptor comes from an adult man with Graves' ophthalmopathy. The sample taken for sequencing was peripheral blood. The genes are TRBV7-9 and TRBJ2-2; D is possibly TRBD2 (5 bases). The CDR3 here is CASSTSGSGTGELFF. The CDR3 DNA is TGTGCCAGCAGCACGTCCGGGTCGGGGACCGGGGAGCTGTTTTTT. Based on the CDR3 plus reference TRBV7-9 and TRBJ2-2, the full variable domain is DTGVSQNPRHKITKRGQNVTFRCDPISEHNRLYWYRQTLGQGPEFLTYFQNEAQLEKSRLLSDRFSAERPKGSFSTLEIQRTEQGDSAMYLCASSTSGSGTGELFFGEGSRLTVL.